This TCR beta chain stems from a study of CD8 T cells in ankylosing spondylitis. Study-level results: Reports of some motif variants in reactive arthritis synovial fluid and blood predate this one. Reportedly, significant enrichment of disease-linked clones occurred in matched ankylosing spondylitis synovial fluid.

TCR beta libraries were made by quantitative 5'-RACE with molecular barcodes. Via MiXCR, TCRdb re-called the 5' RACE reads, giving one row per CDR3 protein. The sample shows 25,000 to 35,000 distinct CDR3 sequences, roughly 7.9% of them seen only once. Ten or more counts support this clonotype. The target antigen is unknown. CDR1 and CDR2 (germline): SGHRS, YFSETQ. The CDR3 consists of 14 residues. V dropped 0 bases and J dropped 5 bases, with 12 bases sitting between them. The rearrangement links TRBV5-1 to TRBJ2-7, with no clear D. Specimen: blood, either unsorted or a sorted T cell fraction (not recorded which). The source is a male donor with ankylosing spondylitis or in good health (not recorded which). CDR3 nucleotide sequence: TGCGCCAGCAGCTTGGGTGACGGGTGGAACGAGCAGTACTTC. Its protein is CASSLGDGWNEQYF.